The clone carrying this TCR beta chain appeared many times. Treatment here: skin biopsy from PPD injection site in Mantoux-positive individual. A UMI-containing oligonucleotide was joined by 3' ligation to the TCR cDNA template. These data belong to a study of naive and memory T cell subsets. Amplification of ligated cDNA took four PCR rounds with SP2 and nested alpha and beta constant primers. Each CDR3 protein gets one entry after TCRdb re-called the UMI-ligation and nested PCR reads with MiXCR. The table includes around 31,000 distinct CDR3 sequences, approximately 6.7% detected once. The length of the CDR3 is 13 residues. Trimming took off 6 bases at V and 5 bases at J, with 11 bases between the two ends.

The clonotype was recovered from an adult in good health. The V call is TRBV12-3 or TRBV12-4, the J call TRBJ2-1; D unresolved. The input for sequencing was skin, taken from a tuberculin skin test site. The CDR3 reads CASRNYSDNEQFF. The CDR3 DNA reads TGTGCCAGCAGGAACTATAGTGACAATGAGCAGTTCTTC.